One and the same sample provided the 20 T cell receptor beta chains below, sequenced in a study of early T cells in non-severe SARS-CoV-2 infection. TCRdb ran MiXCR on the 5' RACE reads and lists one entry per CDR3 protein. The sample includes roughly 61,000 distinct CDR3 sequences, 13% of them seen just once. The sample here was whole blood, taken at baseline. Receptors originate from an adult who was a healthcare worker with PCR-confirmed SARS-CoV-2 infection or an uninfected control (not recorded which).

Many counts were recorded for this clonotype. This chain uses TRBV3-1 with TRBJ2-5; 7 positions agree with TRBD2. Germline CDR1 LGHDT, CDR2 YNNKEL (reference sequence). V lost 6 bases, J lost 4 bases, and 17 bases stayed unmatched. This CDR3 is built from 17 residues. The DNA for the CDR3 is TGTGCCAGCAGAAAAGACGTCCCCGGGGGGAGTGGAGAGACCCAGTACTTC. As protein: CASRKDVPGGSGETQYF.

This chain connects TRBV5-1 to TRBJ2-5; no clear D gene. Germline V lookup: CDR1 SGHRS, CDR2 YFSETQ. CDR3 size: 14 residues. V was shortened by 4 bases and J by 1 base, with 11 bases between the two germline ends. The CDR3: CASSPDTPQETQYF. CDR3 DNA: TGCGCCAGCAGCCCAGATACCCCCCAAGAGACCCAGTACTTC.

This clonotype was picked up a small number of times. The rearrangement uses TRBV20-1 and TRBJ2-1, with 11 bases identical to TRBD2. The CDR3 runs 15 residues. The ends lost 0 bases at V and 9 bases at J; junction bases unmatched: 7. Germline CDR1 is DFQATT and CDR2 is SNEGSKA (reference sequence). The CDR3 spells CSARDRASGGLEQFF. The CDR3 DNA reads TGCAGTGCTAGAGATCGGGCTAGCGGGGGGCTTGAGCAGTTCTTC.

To note about this clonotype: A junction boundary mismatches the germline segment, possibly from a read error. The chain employs TRBV7-7 and TRBJ2-5; possibly TRBD1 or TRBD2 for D (5 bases each). This CDR3 comprises 15 residues. Germline CDR1 is SSHAT and CDR2 is FNYEAQ (reference sequence). The CDR3: CASSLRGTAGETQYF. The CDR3 DNA is TGTGCTAGCAGCTTAAGAGGGACCGCCGGAGAGACCCAGTACTTC. Drawing the rest from reference TRBV7-7 and TRBJ2-5, the complete variable domain is GAGVSQSPRYKVTKRGQDVTLRCDPISSHATLYWYQQALGQGPEFLTYFNYEAQPDKSGLPSDRFSAERPEGSISTLTIQRTEQRDSAMYRCASSLRGTAGETQYFGPGTRLLVL.

Many counts were recorded for this clonotype. The chain recombines TRBV7-2 with TRBJ2-7; D gene ambiguous. V gave up 0 bases and J gave up 2 bases, with 8 bases separating them. This CDR3 has 14 residues. Germline lookup yields CDR1 SGHTA and CDR2 FQGNSA. The CDR3 protein is CASSLAGPTYEQYF. The CDR3 coding sequence is TGTGCCAGCAGCTTAGCGGGTCCCACCTACGAGCAGTACTTC.

This clonotype was picked up many times. The genes are TRBV7-3 and TRBJ2-3, with 10 bases matching TRBD2. V was clipped by 5 bases and J by 5 bases; unmatched bases: 7. From germline, CDR1 is SGHTA and CDR2 FQGTGA. The CDR3 contains 15 residues. The CDR3 region is CASSGSGGAGDTQYF. DNA for the CDR3: TGTGCCAGCAGCGGGAGCGGGGGGGCCGGAGATACGCAGTATTTT.

The sample holds a few counts of this clonotype. This chain's CDR3 is CSASEQFF. The CDR3 bases are TGCAGCGCCTCTGAGCAGTTCTTC. This chain joins TRBV29-1 and TRBJ2-1; D gene ambiguous. V shed 7 bases and J shed 9 bases, with 4 bases lying between them. CDR3 length equals 8 residues. Germline V CDR1 and CDR2: SQVTM, ANQGSEA.

This clonotype was seen at least ten times. V gene TRBV27 combines with J gene TRBJ2-3; 7 nucleotides match TRBD1. V shed 5 bases, J shed 3 bases, and the junction held 8 bases outside the gene matches. CDR3 length equals 15 residues. Germline V gene lookup returns CDR1 MNHEY and CDR2 SMNVEV (reference sequence). For the CDR3, the DNA is TGTGCCAGCAGTCCCGACAGGGTGGGGACAGATACGCAGTATTTT. This codes for CASSPDRVGTDTQYF.

This chain joins TRBV7-8 and TRBJ2-3; 10 bases map to TRBD2. Germline lookup yields CDR1 SGHVS and CDR2 FQNEAQ. This CDR3 has 17 amino acids. After removal of 5 bases from V and 5 bases from J, the junction contained 13 bases not matched to a gene. The CDR3 DNA reads as TGTGCCAGCAGCCCAAGCGGGGGAACTAGCGGGAAAGATACGCAGTATTTT. Translating gives CASSPSGGTSGKDTQYF.

The chain recombines TRBV19 with TRBJ2-5, with TRBD1 identical over 8 bases. The CDR3 is made up of 16 amino acids. CDR1 and CDR2 from the germline V gene are LNHDA and SQIVND (reference sequence). Trimming removed 8 bases from V and 4 bases from J; junction bases left unmatched: 15. CDR3 DNA sequence: TGTGCCAGTGGGAGTCCGGGACAGGCTTATGGAGAGACCCAGTACTTC. The encoded protein is CASGSPGQAYGETQYF.

This clonotype has a handful of counts. This sequence joins TRBV5-1 and TRBJ1-1; 8 positions match TRBD1. V was pared by 4 bases and J by 5 bases, with 10 bases of the junction left unmatched. The CDR3 covers 15 residues. The germline V gene encodes CDR1 SGHRS and CDR2 YFSETQ. The CDR3 DNA is TGCGCCAGCAGCCCTGACAGGGGAATCGGGACTGAAGCTTTCTTT. It yields the protein CASSPDRGIGTEAFF.

The chain joins TRBV19 to TRBJ2-3; D might be TRBD2 (5 bases). V was trimmed by 2 bases and J by 0 bases, leaving 9 bases between them. From germline, CDR1 is LNHDA and CDR2 SQIVND (reference sequence). CDR3 length equals 15 residues. This CDR3 reads CASSISGTSTDTQYF. The CDR3 nucleotides read TGTGCCAGTAGTATAAGCGGAACTAGCACAGATACGCAGTATTTT.

This rearrangement joins TRBV18 to TRBJ2-4; the match to TRBD1 covers 7 bases. V shed 3 bases and J 2 bases; nucleotides not matched to a gene: 4. The length of the CDR3 is 15 residues. From germline, CDR1 is KGHSH and CDR2 LQKENI. CDR3 in DNA: TGTGCCAGCTCACCGGGACAGATGACCAAAAACATTCAGTACTTC. It translates to CASSPGQMTKNIQYF.

This clonotype was seen many times. The chain uses TRBV7-2 and TRBJ2-7; TRBD2 agrees at 10 bases. The CDR3 is 17 amino acids. V was clipped by 2 bases and J by 1 base; unmatched bases: 8. Germline loops: CDR1 SGHTA, CDR2 FQGNSA. The CDR3 sequence is CASSLWVLAGPSYEQYF. For the CDR3, the DNA is TGTGCCAGCAGCTTATGGGTACTAGCGGGACCTTCCTACGAGCAGTACTTC.

This clonotype came up a few times. The chain uses TRBV7-3 and TRBJ2-2; 7 nucleotides match TRBD1. Germline V gene lookup returns CDR1 SGHTA and CDR2 FQGTGA. The CDR3 is made up of 14 amino acids. With 4 bases clipped from V and 5 bases from J, the junction kept 4 bases outside the gene matches. This CDR3 is CASSSRQGTGELFF. The CDR3 DNA sequence: TGTGCCAGCAGCTCTAGACAGGGAACCGGGGAGCTGTTTTTT.

The rearrangement links TRBV6-2 or TRBV6-3 to TRBJ2-7; 10 bases match TRBD2. Germline V gives CDR1 MNHEY, CDR2 SVGEGT. This CDR3 has 15 residues. With 5 bases clipped from V and 4 bases from J, the junction kept 8 bases outside the gene matches. The CDR3: CASSPLAGVAYEQYF. The CDR3 DNA follows: TGTGCCAGCAGTCCTCTAGCGGGAGTCGCTTACGAGCAGTACTTC.

The gene calls are TRBV2 and TRBJ1-6, with unresolved D. The CDR3 spans 13 residues. V was clipped by 10 bases and J by 2 bases, with 9 bases between them. CDR1 and CDR2 from the germline V gene are SNHLY and FYNNEI. The CDR3 bases are TGTGCCACTTCCGGGCCCTATAATTCACCCCTCCACTTT. Translation: CATSGPYNSPLHF.

This chain uses TRBV5-1 with TRBJ2-7; D uncertain. Germline loops: CDR1 SGHRS, CDR2 YFSETQ. This CDR3 has 14 amino acids. V lost 0 bases and J lost 5, with 12 bases in between. The CDR3 sequence is CASSLVEGLDEQYF. The CDR3 DNA is TGCGCCAGCAGCTTGGTGGAAGGGTTGGACGAGCAGTACTTC.

This clonotype was recorded a few times. The chain combines TRBV15 with TRBJ2-3, with a weak D call TRBD2 (5 bases). Trimming took off 1 base at V and 2 bases at J, with 13 bases between the two ends. CDR1 and CDR2 (germline): LNHNV, YYDKDF (reference sequence). The CDR3 has 16 residues. CDR3 DNA sequence: TGTGCCACCAGCAGAGGGGCTAGCAGATTCACAGATACGCAGTATTTT. Translation: CATSRGASRFTDTQYF.

The chain carries TRBV7-2 and TRBJ1-1; D is unresolved. Per germline, CDR1 SGHTA and CDR2 FQGNSA. V was trimmed by 0 bases and J by 6 bases, leaving 11 bases between them. The CDR3 runs 14 residues. In DNA form, the CDR3 reads TGTGCCAGCAGCTTAGCGCGGGTCGGGGCTGAAGCTTTCTTT. As protein: CASSLARVGAEAFF.